The 29 T cell receptor beta chains presented below share a single source sample, sequenced in a study of blood T cells in healthy people across ages. A second 7 to 11 cycle PCR used barcoded and J-beta primers. One entry per CDR3 protein, called by TCRdb with MiXCR from the 5' RACE reads. Altogether roughly 800,000 distinct CDR3 sequences are present, about 26% being singletons, with the ten largest covering over 2.5%. Separately, the same data were catalogued under a study of T cells of mothers and their children.

Sequencing was performed on blood. The receptor set was obtained from a boy younger than 18 in good health.

This chain links TRBV5-1 with TRBJ1-2; 9 bases match TRBD1. V was pared by 4 bases and J by 8 bases, with 12 bases of the junction left unmatched. CDR1 SGHRS and CDR2 YFSETQ come from the germline V gene. This CDR3 contains 15 residues. CDR3 loop: CASSEGWDRVKGYTF. Here the CDR3 DNA reads TGCGCCAGCAGCGAAGGCTGGGACAGGGTGAAGGGCTACACCTTC.

This clonotype showed up just a few times. The chain couples TRBV5-1 to TRBJ2-5; D possibly uses TRBD1 or TRBD2 (5 bases each). The DNA matches TRBJ2-7 better at its end, which makes the J call doubtful. Germline V gene data show CDR1 as SGHRS and CDR2 as YFSETQ. This CDR3 has 15 amino acids. CDR3 in DNA: TGCGCCAGCAGCTTGGAGGGACCCCCCTCCTACGAGCAGTACTTC. Protein product: CASSLEGPPSYEQYF.

This clonotype has more than one count but fewer than ten. The chain carries TRBV6-5 and TRBJ2-5, with unresolved D. The J call is in doubt because the DNA end fits TRBJ2-7 better. Germline V CDR1 and CDR2: MNHEY, SVGAGI. The CDR3 is made up of 12 amino acids. CDR3 bases: TGTGCCAGCAGTACACGGACCGGCGAGCAGTACTTC. This gives the protein CASSTRTGEQYF.

This clonotype was seen only a few times. V gene TRBV7-9 combines with J gene TRBJ1-2; D possibly corresponds to TRBD1 (5 bases). V was cut by 3 bases and J by 6 bases, with 11 bases left in between. The CDR3 has 13 residues. Germline CDR1 SEHNR, CDR2 FQNEAQ (reference sequence). This chain's CDR3 is CASSFSGSNGYTF. The DNA for the CDR3 is TGTGCCAGCAGCTTTTCAGGGTCTAATGGCTACACCTTC.

This clonotype was detected only a few times. J is TRBJ1-4 and V is TRBV2; D is uncertain. CDR3 length: 14 residues. Per germline, CDR1 SNHLY and CDR2 FYNNEI. With 6 bases removed from V and 8 bases from J, the gap between germline ends came to 16 bases. Written as DNA, the CDR3 is TGTGCCAGCAGGTTTGGAACCGTCCCAGAAAAACTGTTTTTT. Amino acids: CASRFGTVPEKLFF.

This clonotype has a handful of counts. The chain links TRBV20-1 to TRBJ1-6, with TRBD1 as a possible D gene (5 bases). Trimming shortened V by 0 bases and J by 0 bases, and 12 bases separated the two germline ends. This CDR3 is built from 17 residues. Looked up from germline, CDR1 is DFQATT and CDR2 is SNEGSKA (reference sequence). CDR3 sequence reads: CSARDPGPSSYNSPLHF. For the CDR3, the DNA is TGCAGTGCTAGAGATCCGGGACCGAGCTCCTATAATTCACCCCTCCACTTT.

This clonotype has only a few counts. This chain uses TRBV20-1 with TRBJ2-5, with D uncertain. Trimming pared 4 bases from V and 1 base from J, leaving 7 bases between. The CDR3 is made up of 12 amino acids. Germline V gene lookup returns CDR1 DFQATT and CDR2 SNEGSKA (reference sequence). The CDR3, as DNA: TGCAGTGCTAATCCCAGCCAAGAGACCCAGTACTTC. Protein sequence: CSANPSQETQYF.

This clonotype was counted only a few times. The chain is built from TRBV20-1 and TRBJ2-3; 7 bases map to TRBD2. Germline V gives CDR1 DFQATT, CDR2 SNEGSKA (reference sequence). The V gene end was trimmed by 4 bases and the J gene end by 3 bases; junction bases not matched to a gene: 4. This CDR3 spans 13 amino acids. CDR3 in amino acids: CSAIAGGTDTQYF. The CDR3 nucleotides read TGCAGTGCTATAGCGGGTGGAACAGATACGCAGTATTTT.

In DNA form, the CDR3 reads TGTGCCTGGAGTGTACTATCCTTTGAGATGCCTGAAGCTTTCTTT. Its protein is CAWSVLSFEMPEAFF. The gene calls are TRBV30 and TRBJ1-1; D is ambiguous. Trimming shortened V by 0 bases and J by 6 bases, and 17 bases separated the two germline ends. There are 15 residues in the CDR3. The germline gives CDR1 GTSNPN, CDR2 SVGIG (reference sequence). The variable domain in full, with the rest retrieved from reference TRBV30 and TRBJ1-1, is SQTIHQWPATLVQPVGSPLSLECTVEGTSNPNLYWYRQAAGRGLQLLFYSVGIGQISSEVPQNLSASRPQDRQFILSSKKLLLSDSGFYLCAWSVLSFEMPEAFFGQGTRLTVV.

This clonotype was seen more than once but under ten times. The rearrangement links TRBV28 to TRBJ1-4, with unresolved D. This CDR3 region has 14 residues. Germline V gene data show CDR1 as MDHEN and CDR2 as SYDVKM. V lost 3 bases, J lost 5 bases, and 10 bases lay in between. The DNA for the CDR3 is TGTGCCAGCAGTTTTAGGTTGAGGAATGAAAAACTGTTTTTT. Residues: CASSFRLRNEKLFF.

This clonotype appeared a few times. The chain uses TRBV12-3 or TRBV12-4 and TRBJ1-6, with D hard to call. The CDR3 has 12 residues. The germline V and J ends were trimmed by 5 bases and 8 bases, with 7 bases remaining between them. The CDR3 protein is CASSKQYSPLHF. CDR3 DNA: TGTGCCAGCAGTAAACAGTATTCACCCCTCCACTTT.

This clonotype was observed a few times. The CDR3 region has the DNA TGTGCCAGCAGTCCCGGGACAGGGTACACAGATACGCAGTATTTT. Translation gives CASSPGTGYTDTQYF. The rearrangement uses TRBV12-3 or TRBV12-4 and TRBJ2-3, with 9 nucleotides matching TRBD1. V shed 5 bases and J 2 bases; nucleotides not matched to a gene: 5. The CDR3 contains 15 residues.

This rearrangement joins TRBV7-2 to TRBJ1-2; D remains unclear. V dropped 4 bases and J dropped 4 bases, with 13 bases sitting between them. The CDR3 extends over 14 amino acids. In germline, CDR1 is SGHTA, CDR2 FQGNSA. The CDR3 DNA is TGTGCCAGCAGCTCCCTCGAGAGACCCTATGGCTACACCTTC. Translated, it gives CASSSLERPYGYTF.

There are a few counts of this clonotype. The chain uses TRBV5-1 and TRBJ2-5, with D maybe TRBD2 (5 bases). The better agreement between TRBJ2-7 and the DNA end casts doubt on the J call. Germline V gene lookup returns CDR1 SGHRS and CDR2 YFSETQ. There are 13 residues in the CDR3. The CDR3 spells CASSFKEADEQYF. As DNA, the CDR3 is TGCGCCAGCAGCTTCAAGGAGGCCGACGAGCAGTACTTC.

On this clonotype itself: The junction and the germline gene differ at one end; a read error may be behind it. This chain uses TRBV19 with TRBJ1-4, with D hard to call. CDR1 is LNHDA, CDR2 SQIVND, per germline (reference sequence). This CDR3 has 15 residues. The CDR3 loop is CASGIPLATNEKLFF. In nucleotides, the CDR3 is TGTGCCAGTGGTATACCGCTTGCAACTAATGAAAAACTGTTTTTT. Combining the CDR3 with reference TRBV19 and TRBJ1-4 gives the whole variable domain DGGITQSPKYLFRKEGQNVTLSCEQNLNHDAMYWYRQDPGQGLRLIYYSQIVNDFQKGDIAEGYSVSREKKESFPLTVTSAQKNPTAFYLCASGIPLATNEKLFFGSGTQLSVL.

This clonotype was observed a few times. The chain joins TRBV24-1 to TRBJ2-7, with no clear D. V lost 9 bases, J lost 5 bases, and 13 bases lay in between. The CDR3 length is 12 residues. From germline, CDR1 is KGHDR and CDR2 SFDVKD. CDR3 protein: CATGGDGDEQYF. CDR3 DNA: TGTGCCACCGGTGGAGATGGGGACGAGCAGTACTTC.

CDR3 loop: CASSEYSQWYEQYF. The CDR3, as DNA: TGTGCCAGCAGTGAGTACAGCCAGTGGTACGAGCAGTACTTC. The gene calls are TRBV25-1 and TRBJ2-5; D not certain. Near its end, the DNA agrees better with TRBJ2-7, so the J call may be wrong. This CDR3 has 14 residues. Germline V lookup: CDR1 MGHDK, CDR2 SYGVNS.

This clonotype came up a few times. The genes are TRBV6-6 and TRBJ2-3; 8 positions agree with TRBD1. This CDR3 contains 15 residues. Germline V lookup: CDR1 MNHNY, CDR2 SVGAGI (reference sequence). J lost 0 bases, V lost 4 bases, and 3 bases had no gene match. The CDR3 sequence is CASSFGQGSTDTQYF. The DNA of the CDR3 is TGTGCCAGCAGTTTCGGACAGGGAAGCACAGATACGCAGTATTTT.

The rearrangement uses TRBV4-1 and TRBJ2-1; 12 bases match TRBD2. The J segment lost 2 bases and the V segment lost 6 bases, leaving 8 bases of the junction unmatched. The V gene's germline CDR1 is MGHRA and CDR2 YSYEKL. The CDR3 runs to 17 residues. In DNA form, the CDR3 reads TGCGCCAGCAGTCCTGCTAGCGGGGGGGTCCCCTACAATGAGCAGTTCTTC. This translates into CASSPASGGVPYNEQFF.

This clonotype was picked up a small number of times. The V gene is TRBV27, the J gene TRBJ2-7; 8 nucleotides agree with TRBD1. Germline-derived CDR1 and CDR2 are MNHEY and SMNVEV (reference sequence). Trimming removed 6 bases from V and 0 bases from J; junction bases left unmatched: 7. The CDR3 is 15 amino acids. Here the CDR3 DNA reads TGTGCCAGCAGGCCGGGGGACAGGAGCTCCTACGAGCAGTACTTC. This encodes CASRPGDRSSYEQYF.

This clonotype was observed a handful of times. The chain links TRBV10-3 to TRBJ2-1, with TRBD2 identical over 12 bases. The trim removed 2 bases at V and 6 bases at J, leaving 5 bases unmatched. The CDR3 has 16 residues. Germline V CDR1 and CDR2: ENHRY, SYGVKD. The CDR3 region is CAISELAGGPVNEQFF. The CDR3, as DNA: TGTGCCATCAGTGAGCTAGCGGGGGGGCCCGTCAATGAGCAGTTCTTC.

The V gene is TRBV10-3, the J gene TRBJ1-1; TRBD1 matches at 7 bases. J gave up 0 bases and V 11 bases, and 9 bases lay outside the gene matches. CDR1 and CDR2 from the germline V gene are ENHRY and SYGVKD. The CDR3 has 14 residues. The CDR3 loop reads CAVRQGRMNTEAFF. Here the CDR3 DNA reads TGTGCCGTACGACAGGGAAGGATGAACACTGAAGCTTTCTTT.

The CDR3 DNA sequence: TGTGCCAGCAGCCACGGACTAGCGGGGAGGGACGAGCAGTACTTC. Translated: CASSHGLAGRDEQYF. J is TRBJ2-5 and V is TRBV3-1, with TRBD2 identical over 12 bases. The end of the DNA fits TRBJ2-7 better, so the J call may be wrong. The CDR3 is 15 amino acids. The germline CDR1 and CDR2 sequences are LGHDT and YNNKEL (reference sequence).

This clonotype was observed a handful of times. The chain uses TRBV11-1 and TRBJ2-2; D is possibly TRBD2 (5 bases). Trimming shortened V by 8 bases and J by 7 bases, and 14 bases separated the two germline ends. The CDR3 is 13 amino acids. Germline CDR1 and CDR2: SGHAT and FQDESV (reference sequence). CDR3 sequence: CASRPGTYGELFF. The CDR3 bases are TGTGCCAGCCGCCCGGGAACTTACGGGGAGCTGTTTTTT.

This clonotype was observed a handful of times. The chain links TRBV25-1 to TRBJ2-5, with TRBD2 identical over 13 bases. Germline loops: CDR1 MGHDK, CDR2 SYGVNS. The CDR3 covers 16 residues. Losses at the gene ends were 6 bases for V and 4 bases for J; bases not matched to a gene: 8. CDR3 nucleotides: TGTGCCAGCAGAGCTACTAGCGGGGGGGCCCTAGAGACCCAGTACTTC. Translated: CASRATSGGALETQYF.

The chain employs TRBV12-3 or TRBV12-4 and TRBJ2-7; D unclear. CDR3 length equals 14 residues. V was clipped by 3 bases and J by 9 bases, with 18 bases between them. In DNA, the CDR3 is TGTGCCAGCAGTTTTTTGGGTGGCCCCTGGTGGCAGTACTTC. Translated, it gives CASSFLGGPWWQYF.

This clonotype was seen a handful of times. This may come from a read error, since a much larger clone is one base off. The rearrangement joins TRBV7-9 to TRBJ2-5; D remains ambiguous. Trimming took off 1 base at V and 3 bases at J, with 6 bases between the two ends. Germline V CDR1 and CDR2: SEHNR, FQNEAQ (reference sequence). This CDR3 has 13 amino acids. CDR3 coding DNA: TGTGCCAGCAGCTTAGGGGATAAAGAGACCCAGTACTTC. It codes for CASSLGDKETQYF.

The rearrangement links TRBV7-9 to TRBJ2-5; D may correspond to TRBD1 or TRBD2 (5 bases each). The closer fit of TRBJ2-7 to the DNA end suggests the J call may be wrong. Germline CDR1 SEHNR, CDR2 FQNEAQ (reference sequence). The CDR3 loop spans 14 amino acids. CDR3 in DNA: TGTGCCAGCAGCTCCCGGGACCGACGGTACGAGCAGTACTTC. This sequence encodes CASSSRDRRYEQYF.

The gene calls are TRBV2 and TRBJ2-3; 7 nucleotides align to TRBD1. Germline V gene data show CDR1 as SNHLY and CDR2 as FYNNEI. V lost 11 bases, J lost 0 bases, and 2 bases stayed unmatched. The CDR3 is 12 residues long. The CDR3 bases are TGTGCCGGACAGGAAAGCACAGATACGCAGTATTTT. Translating gives CAGQESTDTQYF.